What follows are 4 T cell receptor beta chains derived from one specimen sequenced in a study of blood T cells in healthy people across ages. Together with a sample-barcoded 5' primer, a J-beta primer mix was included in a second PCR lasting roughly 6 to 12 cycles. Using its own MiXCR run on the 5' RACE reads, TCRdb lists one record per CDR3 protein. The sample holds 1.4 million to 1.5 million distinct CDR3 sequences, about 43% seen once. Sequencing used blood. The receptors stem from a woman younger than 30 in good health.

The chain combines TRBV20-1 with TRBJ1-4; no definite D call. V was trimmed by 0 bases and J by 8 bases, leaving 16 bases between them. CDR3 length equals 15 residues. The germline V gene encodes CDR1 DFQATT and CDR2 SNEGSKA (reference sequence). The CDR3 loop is CSARDRREGEEKLFF. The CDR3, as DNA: TGCAGTGCTAGAGATCGACGAGAGGGAGAGGAAAAACTGTTTTTT.

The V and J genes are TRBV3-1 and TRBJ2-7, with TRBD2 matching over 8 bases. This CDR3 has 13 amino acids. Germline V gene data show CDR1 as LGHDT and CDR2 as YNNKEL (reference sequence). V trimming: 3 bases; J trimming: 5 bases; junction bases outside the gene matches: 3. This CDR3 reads CASSQGTRNEQYF. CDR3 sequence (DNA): TGTGCCAGCAGCCAGGGGACTAGGAACGAGCAGTACTTC.

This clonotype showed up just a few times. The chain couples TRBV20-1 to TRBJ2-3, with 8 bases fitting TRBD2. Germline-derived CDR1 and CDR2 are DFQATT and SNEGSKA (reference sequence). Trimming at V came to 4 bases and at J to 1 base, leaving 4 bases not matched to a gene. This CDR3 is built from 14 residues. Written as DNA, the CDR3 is TGCAGTGCTACAAGAGCGGGAGGCACAGATACGCAGTATTTT. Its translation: CSATRAGGTDTQYF.

The CDR3 here is CSARVLERGVPTDTQYF. The CDR3 nucleotides read TGCAGTGCTAGAGTATTGGAGCGGGGGGTACCCACAGATACGCAGTATTTT. The V and J genes are TRBV20-1 and TRBJ2-3, with 9 bases matching TRBD2. Germline CDR1 reads DFQATT; CDR2 reads SNEGSKA (reference sequence). The CDR3 consists of 17 residues. Losses at the gene ends were 1 base for V and 2 bases for J; bases not matched to a gene: 10.